Presented here are 11 T cell receptor beta chains from one specimen sequenced in a study of early T cells in non-severe SARS-CoV-2 infection. One entry per CDR3 protein, called by TCRdb with MiXCR from the 5' RACE reads. The sample includes 80,000 to 95,000 distinct CDR3 sequences, approximately 16% of them seen just once. Sequenced here: whole blood, sampled at baseline. These receptors all stem from an adult who was a healthcare worker with PCR-confirmed SARS-CoV-2 infection or an uninfected control (not recorded which).

The CDR3 region is CSASASGAGSAEQYF. The CDR3 bases are TGCAGTGCTAGTGCTTCCGGGGCGGGAAGCGCCGAGCAGTACTTC. The chain links TRBV20-1 to TRBJ2-7; D might be TRBD2 (6 bases). The V and J ends lost 3 bases and 6 bases respectively, with 21 bases between them. The CDR3 sequence is 15 residues long. Germline V gives CDR1 DFQATT, CDR2 SNEGSKA (reference sequence).

The rearrangement joins TRBV12-3 or TRBV12-4 to TRBJ1-2, with D unclear. The CDR3 is 13 residues long. V was cut by 7 bases and J by 9 bases, with 18 bases left in between. The chain's CDR3 is CASTYEGRESYTF. For the CDR3, the DNA is TGTGCCAGCACCTATGAGGGTCGGGAGAGCTACACCTTC.

The genes are TRBV7-8 and TRBJ2-7; D call uncertain. This CDR3 has 15 residues. Trimming stripped 1 base from V and 0 bases from J, with 10 bases between. Germline values: CDR1 SGHVS, CDR2 FQNEAQ. The CDR3 protein is CASSLGDENSYEQYF. The CDR3 region has the DNA TGTGCCAGCAGCTTAGGTGACGAAAACTCCTACGAGCAGTACTTC.

This clonotype was observed a handful of times. The chain has TRBV14 and TRBJ1-1; D is undetermined. The CDR3 loop spans 13 amino acids. Germline V CDR1 and CDR2: SGHDN, FVKESK. The V end was cut by 7 bases, the J end by 0 bases, with 9 bases between. CDR3 nucleotides: TGTGCCAGCACACGGGGTCTGAACACTGAAGCTTTCTTT. Translating gives CASTRGLNTEAFF.

This clonotype was counted between two and nine times. The gene calls are TRBV25-1 and TRBJ1-6, with D hard to call. The CDR3 contains 14 residues. V was cut by 2 bases and J by 9 bases, with 11 bases left in between. CDR1 is MGHDK, CDR2 SYGVNS, per germline. The CDR3 DNA is TGTGCCAGCAGTGAACATCCTCCTGCTTCACCCCTCCACTTT. Amino acids: CASSEHPPASPLHF.

This clonotype has a count of ten or more. The rearrangement joins TRBV6-6 to TRBJ2-4, with D possibly matching TRBD1 (5 bases). V lost 8 bases, J lost 4 bases, and 12 bases lay in between. CDR1 MNHNY and CDR2 SVGAGI come from the germline V gene (reference sequence). The CDR3 consists of 13 residues. The CDR3 loop is CASGLGAKNIQYF. The CDR3 bases are TGTGCCAGCGGGCTAGGGGCGAAAAACATTCAGTACTTC.

This clonotype has a handful of counts. V is TRBV20-1 and J is TRBJ1-5; no firm D call. Germline CDR1 DFQATT, CDR2 SNEGSKA (reference sequence). Trimming pared 4 bases from V and 2 bases from J, leaving 12 bases between. This CDR3 comprises 14 residues. The CDR3 spells CSAMPTWGNQPQHF. Here the CDR3 DNA reads TGCAGTGCTATGCCCACATGGGGCAATCAGCCCCAGCATTTT.

The sample holds a few counts of this clonotype. The rearrangement uses TRBV12-3 or TRBV12-4 and TRBJ1-2, with D possibly being TRBD1 (6 bases). With 6 bases removed from V and 8 bases from J, the gap between germline ends came to 16 bases. The CDR3 runs to 13 residues. The CDR3 region has the DNA TGTGCCAGCAGCCTACAGGGAGCGGCGGGCTACACCTTC. Amino acid sequence: CASSLQGAAGYTF.

This clonotype showed up just a few times. This chain uses TRBV28 with TRBJ2-1; D is undetermined. Per germline, CDR1 MDHEN and CDR2 SYDVKM. The CDR3 spans 13 residues. The ends were cut back, 3 bases at V and 8 bases at J, with 11 bases in the middle. The CDR3 spells CASSLAHRDEQFF. Written as DNA, the CDR3 is TGTGCCAGCAGTTTGGCTCATAGGGATGAGCAGTTCTTC.

This clonotype occurred many times. The chain couples TRBV18 to TRBJ2-7; no clear D. V was clipped by 9 bases and J by 1 base, with 10 bases between them. Germline CDR1 and CDR2: KGHSH and LQKENI. The CDR3 runs to 12 residues. CDR3 DNA sequence: TGTGCCAGTACCGGCGAGTCCTACGAGCAGTACTTC. Amino acids: CASTGESYEQYF.

This clonotype was recorded a few times. The chain carries TRBV20-1 and TRBJ1-5; no definite D call. CDR1 DFQATT and CDR2 SNEGSKA come from the germline V gene (reference sequence). V was cut by 0 bases and J by 6 bases, with 15 bases left in between. The CDR3 is 15 amino acids. CDR3: CSARDPRAASQPQHF. In DNA, the CDR3 is TGCAGTGCTAGAGATCCCCGGGCGGCTAGTCAGCCCCAGCATTTT.